These T cell receptor beta chains were read from a single sample in a study of blood T cells in healthy people across ages. MiXCR was run by TCRdb on the 5' RACE reads, yielding one entry per CDR3 protein. The repertoire consists of hundreds of thousands of distinct CDR3 sequences, with 32% occurring once and the leading ten covering approximately 15%. The sample taken for sequencing was blood. The receptors here all came from a woman older than 75 in good health. Both conserved end residues are part of each CDR3. The order of the fields is J gene, D gene, clone size, V gene, CDR3 protein. D genes are given only for firm matches. For some rows the clone size is stated as once, few or many, or as a class when expanded; others skip it.

TRBJ2-7,.,many,TRBV20-1,CSALGRDYEQYF
TRBJ2-4,TRBD2,.,TRBV5-1,CASSLAGGGAGNIQYF
TRBJ2-3,.,.,TRBV5-5,CASSLVLGSLITDTQYF
TRBJ2-1,.,.,TRBV4-1,CASSPRSEGVHNEQFF
TRBJ2-5,TRBD2,many,TRBV15,CATSRERLATETQYF
TRBJ2-3,.,.,TRBV12-3/TRBV12-4,CASSSVPGQRADAQYF
TRBJ2-5,.,.,TRBV5-1,CASSLGQPGETLYF
TRBJ2-3,TRBD1,few,TRBV20-1,CSARDRGGSTDTQYF
TRBJ2-1,.,many,TRBV12-3/TRBV12-4,CASRKTGTGEQFF
TRBJ2-7,TRBD1,.,TRBV18,CASSPGTGVREQYF
TRBJ1-2,.,.,TRBV14,CASSQDVGFSYGHTF
TRBJ2-7,TRBD1,.,TRBV6-5,CASSYPGDSRNKQYF
TRBJ2-7,.,many,TRBV28,CASNRFSYEQYF
TRBJ1-1,.,many,TRBV5-6,CASSSGPKNTEAFF
TRBJ2-7,.,.,TRBV20-1,CSAHRAPRNYEQYF
TRBJ1-1,.,many,TRBV6-2/TRBV6-3,CASSYAESFYNTEAFF
TRBJ1-5,TRBD1,few,TRBV20-1,CSARLTETGGAGNQPQHF
TRBJ2-2,.,once,TRBV15,CATSPGDDLSGELFF
TRBJ2-3,TRBD1,many,TRBV20-1,CSPAPGQGSTDTQYF
TRBJ1-6,TRBD1,few,TRBV6-1,CASRGQVDSPLHF
TRBJ2-1,TRBD2,many,TRBV7-3,CASSFYRGGGHDEQFF
TRBJ1-4,.,many,TRBV25-1,CASSELEKLFF
TRBJ2-3,TRBD2,many,TRBV7-2,CASSLGLAGSDTQYF
TRBJ2-1,TRBD2,few,TRBV6-1,CASSPGLDYNEQFF
TRBJ2-5,TRBD2,many,TRBV5-6,CASSLDLAGGHRETQYF
TRBJ1-2,.,many,TRBV7-9,CASSLDRDFISYGYTF
TRBJ1-2,.,many,TRBV29-1,CSVLTGNYGYTF
.,.,.,TRBV29-1,CSVGFRQARETQYF
TRBJ2-7,TRBD2,few,TRBV20-1,CSARDGGTGTSDLREQYF
TRBJ1-6,TRBD1,.,TRBV6-2/TRBV6-3,CANSATGTVSPLHF
TRBJ2-7,.,many,TRBV27,CASTAAGSSSYEQYF
TRBJ1-4,TRBD1,many,TRBV12-3/TRBV12-4,CASSLIGQGGEKLFF
TRBJ1-2,.,.,TRBV20-1,CSARTQAYGYTF
TRBJ1-4,TRBD1,few,TRBV6-5,CASNTGETNEKLFF
TRBJ2-6,.,.,TRBV30,CAWSVDNPGANVLTF
TRBJ1-2,.,.,TRBV6-6,CAGSFYPVGGDGYTF
TRBJ2-5,.,many,TRBV9,CASSALGPRETQYF
TRBJ2-7,.,.,TRBV5-1,CASNLDERPNNEQYF
TRBJ1-5,TRBD1,few,TRBV5-1,CASSLDPIRDSNQPQHF
TRBJ1-2,.,many,TRBV24-1,CATSQDSRYTF
TRBJ1-5,TRBD1,many,TRBV6-1,CASSGPGTGVGNQPQHF
TRBJ2-5,.,many,TRBV6-6,CASSYGDIRTQYF
TRBJ2-1,TRBD1,many,TRBV5-5,CASSPGQVGFF
TRBJ2-5,.,many,TRBV18,CASSPMAGETQYF
TRBJ2-3,TRBD2,.,TRBV20-1,CSARPSSGRSSDTQYF